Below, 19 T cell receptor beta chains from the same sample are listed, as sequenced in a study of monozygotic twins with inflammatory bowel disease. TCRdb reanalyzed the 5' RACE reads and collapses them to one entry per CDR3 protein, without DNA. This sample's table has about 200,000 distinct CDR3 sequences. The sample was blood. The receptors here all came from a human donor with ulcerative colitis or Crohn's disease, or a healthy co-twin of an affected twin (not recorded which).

CDR3 sequence reads: CASSLGTSGGGGGDTQYF. The V call is TRBV5-4, the J call TRBJ2-3; no DNA is available, so the TRBD2 call from TCRdb remains unchecked. The CDR3 is made up of 18 amino acids. Per germline, CDR1 SGHNT and CDR2 YYREEE (reference sequence).

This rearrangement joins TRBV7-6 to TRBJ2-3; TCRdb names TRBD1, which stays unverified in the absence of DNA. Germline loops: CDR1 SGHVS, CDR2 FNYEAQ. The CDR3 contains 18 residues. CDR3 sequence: CASSLARSGQGSTDTQYF.

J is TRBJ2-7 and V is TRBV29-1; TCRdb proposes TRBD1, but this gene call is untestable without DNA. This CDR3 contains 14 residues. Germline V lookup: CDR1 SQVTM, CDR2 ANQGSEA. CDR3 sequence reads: CSVETGGGRREQYF.

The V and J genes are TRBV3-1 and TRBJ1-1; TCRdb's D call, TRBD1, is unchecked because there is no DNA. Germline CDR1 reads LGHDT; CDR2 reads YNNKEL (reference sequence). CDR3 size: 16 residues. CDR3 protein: CASSQDPGTGNTEAFF.

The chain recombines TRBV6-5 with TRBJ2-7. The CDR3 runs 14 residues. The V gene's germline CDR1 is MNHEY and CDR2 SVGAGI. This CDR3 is CASSYSGLFDEQYF.

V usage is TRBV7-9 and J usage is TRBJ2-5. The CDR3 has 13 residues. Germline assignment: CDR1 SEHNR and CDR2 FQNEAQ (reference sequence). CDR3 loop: CASSSDSKETQYF.

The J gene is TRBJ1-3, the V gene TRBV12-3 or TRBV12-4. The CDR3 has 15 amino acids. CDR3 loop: CASSWRSYSGNTIYF.

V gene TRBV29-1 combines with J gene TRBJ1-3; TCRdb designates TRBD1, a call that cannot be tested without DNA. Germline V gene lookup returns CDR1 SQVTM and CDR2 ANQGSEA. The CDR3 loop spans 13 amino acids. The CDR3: CSASKGEGNTIYF.

The CDR3 is CASSFDLTERNTIYF. The V call is TRBV7-9, the J call TRBJ1-3. Looked up from germline, CDR1 is SEHNR and CDR2 is FQNEAQ (reference sequence). The CDR3 contains 15 residues.

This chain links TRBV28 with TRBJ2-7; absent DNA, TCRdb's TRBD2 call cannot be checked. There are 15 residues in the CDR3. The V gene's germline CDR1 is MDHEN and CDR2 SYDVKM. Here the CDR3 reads CASSPWTSGSYEQYF.

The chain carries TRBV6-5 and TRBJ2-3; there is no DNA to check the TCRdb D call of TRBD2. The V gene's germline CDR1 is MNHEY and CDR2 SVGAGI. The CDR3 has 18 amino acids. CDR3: CASSYSPFSGGARDTQYF.

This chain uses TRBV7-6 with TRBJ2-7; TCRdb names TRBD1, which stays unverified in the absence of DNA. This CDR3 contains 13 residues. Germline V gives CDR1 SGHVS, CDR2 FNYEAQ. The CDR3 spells CASSSTGEGEQYF. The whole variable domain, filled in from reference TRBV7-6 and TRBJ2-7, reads GAGVSQSPRYKVTKRGQDVALRCDPISGHVSLYWYRQALGQGPEFLTYFNYEAQQDKSGLPNDRFSAERPEGSISTLTIQRTEQRDSAMYRCASSSTGEGEQYFGPGTRLTVT.

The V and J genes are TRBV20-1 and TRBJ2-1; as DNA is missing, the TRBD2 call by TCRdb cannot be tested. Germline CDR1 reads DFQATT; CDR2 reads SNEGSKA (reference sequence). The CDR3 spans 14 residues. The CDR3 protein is CSAQGSSSRWEQFF.

The CDR3 sequence: CASSEWGNTEAFF. The chain has TRBV2 and TRBJ1-1. The CDR3 is made up of 13 amino acids. Per the germline V gene, CDR1 is SNHLY and CDR2 is FYNNEI.

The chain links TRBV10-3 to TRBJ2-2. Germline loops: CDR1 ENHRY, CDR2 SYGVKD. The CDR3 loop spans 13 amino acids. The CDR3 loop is CAIRDGNTGELFF.

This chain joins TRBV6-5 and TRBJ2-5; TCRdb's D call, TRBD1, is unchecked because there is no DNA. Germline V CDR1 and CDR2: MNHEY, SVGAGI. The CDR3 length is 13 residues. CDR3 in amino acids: CASSPWGQETQYF.

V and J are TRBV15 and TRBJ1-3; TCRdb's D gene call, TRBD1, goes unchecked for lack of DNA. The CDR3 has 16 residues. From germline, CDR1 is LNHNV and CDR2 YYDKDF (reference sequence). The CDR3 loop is CATSREGVLFGNTIYF. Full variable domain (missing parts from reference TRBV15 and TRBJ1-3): DAMVIQNPRYQVTQFGKPVTLSCSQTLNHNVMYWYQQKSSQAPKLLFHYYDKDFNNEADTPDNFQSRRPNTSFCFLDIRSPGLGDTAMYLCATSREGVLFGNTIYFGEGSWLTVV.

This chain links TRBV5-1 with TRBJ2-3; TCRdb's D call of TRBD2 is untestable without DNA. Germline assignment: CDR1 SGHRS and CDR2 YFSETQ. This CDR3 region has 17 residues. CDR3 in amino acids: CASSLVGLVSFTDTQYF.

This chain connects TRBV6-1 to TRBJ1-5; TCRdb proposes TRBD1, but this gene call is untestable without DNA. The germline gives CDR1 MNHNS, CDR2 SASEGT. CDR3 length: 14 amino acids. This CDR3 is CASSRGQGDQPQHF.